This record looks at one T cell receptor (beta chain) sequence and its context. One entry per CDR3 protein, called by TCRdb with MiXCR from the 5' RACE reads. In the table there are 500,000 to 650,000 distinct CDR3 sequences, around an eighth of which are singletons. This sample stems from a study of T cells after yellow fever vaccination. The CDR3 runs 16 residues. Trimming took 6 bases from V and 9 from J; bases not matched to a gene: 16. The specimen comprised PBMCs, sampled on the day of the yellow fever booster vaccination. This TCR derives from a man under 40 who received the YFV17D yellow fever vaccine. The V gene is TRBV12-3 or TRBV12-4, the J gene TRBJ2-1; TRBD1 matches 8 bases. CDR3 protein: CASSSLPTGAGSEQFF. The CDR3 region has the DNA TGTGCCAGCAGCTCCCTTCCGACAGGGGCGGGAAGTGAGCAGTTCTTC.